These 17 T cell receptor beta chains share one sample of origin, sequenced in a study of shared clonotypes between healthy human individuals. Clones were sequenced by immunoSEQ multiplex PCR, and TCRdb holds only the in-frame ones, with some missing. The sample shows about 2.2 million clones, approximately 92% of them seen only once. CD8 cells classed as naive were CD45RO-negative and positively selected for CCR7, excluding terminally differentiated effector memory CD45RA+ cells. Sequenced material: naive CD8+ T cells from PBMCs. The receptor set was obtained from a young man in good health. Some clones in this sample may be carry-over from other donors' samples.

In regard to this clone: Other DNA sequences from this sample encode an identical CDR3 as well. The J gene is TRBJ1-1, the V gene TRBV18; D call uncertain. Germline lookup yields CDR1 KGHSH and CDR2 LQKENI. Trimming cost V 2 bases and J 4 bases, with 11 bases left between them. The CDR3 is 14 amino acids. The CDR3 sequence is CASSPGVVGTEAFF. CDR3 nucleotides: TGTGCCAGCTCACCAGGCGTTGTGGGCACTGAAGCTTTCTTT.

The chain has TRBV28 and TRBJ2-5; 12 bases are shared with TRBD2. The length of the CDR3 is 16 residues. Germline V gene lookup returns CDR1 MDHEN and CDR2 SYDVKM. J was trimmed by 5 bases and V by 3 bases; bases with no gene match: 7. CDR3 residues: CASSFLAGGSEETQYF. The CDR3 bases are TGTGCCAGCAGTTTTCTAGCGGGAGGGTCCGAGGAGACCCAGTACTTC.

This rearrangement joins TRBV9 to TRBJ2-7; TRBD2 might be the D (6 bases). V lost 0 bases and J 5 bases, leaving 12 bases between the germline ends. Germline CDR1 reads SGDLS; CDR2 reads YYNGEE. The CDR3 has 14 amino acids. DNA of the CDR3: TGTGCCAGCAGCGTAGCCCGAGGAGGGGACGAGCAGTACTTC. Encoded protein: CASSVARGGDEQYF.

The chain combines TRBV6-6 with TRBJ1-2, with D possibly matching TRBD1 (5 bases). V lost 6 bases and J 4 bases, leaving 18 bases between the germline ends. This CDR3 comprises 15 residues. In germline, CDR1 is MNHNY, CDR2 SVGAGI (reference sequence). The CDR3 DNA follows: TGTGCCAGCAGCGAGATCCGGGGCGGGACCTATGGCTACACCTTC. Its translation is CASSEIRGGTYGYTF.

This chain joins TRBV27 and TRBJ2-3; D is possibly TRBD1 (6 bases). The V end lost 6 bases, the J end lost 2 bases, and 15 bases lay between the germline ends. CDR1 and CDR2 from the germline V gene are MNHEY and SMNVEV (reference sequence). The CDR3 runs 15 residues. CDR3 residues: CASSRRVGATDTQYF. As DNA, the CDR3 is TGTGCCAGCAGCCGCCGCGTGGGGGCCACAGATACGCAGTATTTT.

The CDR3 region is CASSPNGRDYEQYF. The CDR3 DNA sequence: TGTGCCAGCAGCCCTAATGGCAGGGACTACGAGCAGTACTTC. The chain combines TRBV7-9 with TRBJ2-7, with D maybe TRBD1 (5 bases). There are 14 residues in the CDR3. V was trimmed by 5 bases and J by 3 bases, leaving 14 bases between them. The germline V gene encodes CDR1 SEHNR and CDR2 FQNEAQ (reference sequence).

The chain links TRBV27 to TRBJ2-5; D tentatively reads TRBD1 or TRBD2 (5 bases each). Trimming removed 2 bases at V and 5 bases at J, with 18 bases between. The CDR3 spans 16 residues. Germline V CDR1 and CDR2: MNHEY, SMNVEV (reference sequence). CDR3: CASSLHTGTFGETQYF. CDR3 nucleotides: TGTGCCAGCAGTTTACACACCGGGACCTTTGGGGAGACCCAGTACTTC.

The chain links TRBV13 to TRBJ1-2; maybe TRBD1 (5 bases). Germline CDR1 and CDR2: PRHDT and FYEKMQ (reference sequence). The CDR3 extends over 14 amino acids. Trimming removed 3 bases at V and 7 bases at J, with 15 bases between. The CDR3 spells CASSFLALGTGYTF. In DNA, the CDR3 is TGTGCCAGCAGCTTCTTAGCTTTAGGGACTGGCTACACCTTC.

Comment on this clone: Other DNA sequences in the sample encode the same CDR3. This sequence joins TRBV19 and TRBJ1-1, with no clear D. This CDR3 is 13 amino acids long. Trimming took 5 bases from V and 0 from J, leaving 7 bases between them. CDR1 is LNHDA and CDR2 is SQIVND in the germline V gene (reference sequence). CDR3 sequence reads: CASSRAMNTEAFF. CDR3 coding DNA: TGTGCCAGTAGTCGGGCCATGAACACTGAAGCTTTCTTT.

CDR3 sequence: CASSPSGRRHTQYF. CDR3 nucleotides: TGTGCCAGCAGTCCTAGCGGGAGGAGGCATACGCAGTATTTT. V usage is TRBV7-4 and J usage is TRBJ2-3; 11 bases fit TRBD2. Germline V CDR1 and CDR2: SGHVT, SQSDAQ. The V and J ends lost 6 bases and 7 bases, in that order; junction bases with no gene match: 6. CDR3 size: 14 residues.

The V call is TRBV6-5, the J call TRBJ1-5; TRBD1 matches 7 bases. This CDR3 region has 15 residues. Trimming at V came to 7 bases and at J to 3 bases, leaving 9 bases not matched to a gene. CDR1 is MNHEY, CDR2 SVGAGI, per germline. Written as DNA, the CDR3 is TGTGCCAGCAAGTTGTACAGGGGAATCAATCAGCCCCAGCATTTT. This translates into CASKLYRGINQPQHF.

This rearrangement joins TRBV7-5 to TRBJ2-7; the listed D gene, TRBD2, was not tested against the DNA. TRBV7-5 is designated a pseudogene. The CDR3 runs to 18 residues. The CDR3 DNA is TGTGTCAGAAGCCCAACCGGGACTAGCGGGCGAACCTCCTACGAGCAGTACTTC. Protein product: CVRSPTGTSGRTSYEQYF.

As concerns this clone: The sample has other DNA sequences that encode this CDR3 too. This chain joins TRBV4-3 and TRBJ2-7; 9 bases are shared with TRBD2. From germline, CDR1 is LGHNA and CDR2 YSLEER. This CDR3 is 15 amino acids long. Trimming cost V 0 bases and J 3 bases; bases outside gene matches: 3. DNA of the CDR3: TGCGCCAGCAGCCAAGAACCTAGCGGGGTCTACGAGCAGTACTTC. Encoded protein: CASSQEPSGVYEQYF.

The chain carries TRBV9 and TRBJ2-7, with 9 bases aligning to TRBD2. Germline loops: CDR1 SGDLS, CDR2 YYNGEE. V dropped 0 bases and J dropped 3; count of bases not matched to a gene: 4. CDR3 size: 15 residues. In nucleotides, the CDR3 is TGTGCCAGCAGCGTAGACCCTAGCGGGATCTACGAGCAGTACTTC. It yields the protein CASSVDPSGIYEQYF.

This chain joins TRBV4-2 and TRBJ2-5, with D unclear. This CDR3 has 15 residues. Germline V gene lookup returns CDR1 LGHNA and CDR2 YNFKEQ. Trimming left V 1 base short and J 2 bases short, with 11 bases between. This CDR3 is CASSQVEAAQETQYF. CDR3 nucleotide sequence: TGTGCCAGCAGCCAAGTAGAGGCGGCACAAGAGACCCAGTACTTC.

The rearrangement links TRBV28 to TRBJ2-1; 8 bases line up with TRBD1. The CDR3 sequence is 14 residues long. V dropped 7 bases and J dropped 3; count of bases not matched to a gene: 5. Germline lookup yields CDR1 MDHEN and CDR2 SYDVKM. The CDR3 loop reads CASTIDRGYNEQFF. Written as DNA, the CDR3 is TGTGCCAGCACTATAGACAGGGGCTACAATGAGCAGTTCTTC.

The V gene is TRBV4-3, the J gene TRBJ2-1; 13 nucleotides align to TRBD2. V gave up 4 bases and J gave up 2 bases; unmatched junction bases: 8. Germline loops: CDR1 LGHNA, CDR2 YSLEER. The CDR3 consists of 18 residues. Here the CDR3 reads CASSPTSGRPNTYNEQFF. The CDR3 DNA sequence: TGCGCCAGCAGCCCGACTAGCGGGAGGCCTAATACCTACAATGAGCAGTTCTTC.